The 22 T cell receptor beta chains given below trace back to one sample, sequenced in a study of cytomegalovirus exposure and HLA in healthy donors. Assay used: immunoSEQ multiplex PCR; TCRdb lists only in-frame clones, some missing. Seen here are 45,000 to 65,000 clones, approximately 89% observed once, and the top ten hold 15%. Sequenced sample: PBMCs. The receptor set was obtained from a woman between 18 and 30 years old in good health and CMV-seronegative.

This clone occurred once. This CDR3 reads CASKLGGDGYGYTF. The CDR3 nucleotides are TGTGCCAGCAAACTAGGGGGGGATGGCTATGGCTACACCTTC. The chain has TRBV27 and TRBJ1-2, with D perhaps TRBD1 (6 bases). V shed 7 bases and J shed 4 bases, with 16 bases lying between them. This CDR3 has 14 residues. Germline V CDR1 and CDR2: MNHEY, SMNVEV (reference sequence).

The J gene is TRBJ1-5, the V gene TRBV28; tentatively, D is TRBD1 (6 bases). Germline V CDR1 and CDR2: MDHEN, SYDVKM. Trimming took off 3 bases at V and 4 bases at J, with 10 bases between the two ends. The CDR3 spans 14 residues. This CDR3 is CASSLGGGNQPQHF. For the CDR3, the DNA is TGTGCCAGCAGTTTGGGAGGGGGAAATCAGCCCCAGCATTTT.

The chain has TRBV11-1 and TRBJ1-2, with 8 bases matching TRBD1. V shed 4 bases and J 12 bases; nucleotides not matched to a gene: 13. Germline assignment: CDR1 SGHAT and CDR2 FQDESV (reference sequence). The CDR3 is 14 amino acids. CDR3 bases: TGTGCCAGCAGCTCAAGGGACAGGACTATGGCTAACACCTTC. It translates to CASSSRDRTMANTF.

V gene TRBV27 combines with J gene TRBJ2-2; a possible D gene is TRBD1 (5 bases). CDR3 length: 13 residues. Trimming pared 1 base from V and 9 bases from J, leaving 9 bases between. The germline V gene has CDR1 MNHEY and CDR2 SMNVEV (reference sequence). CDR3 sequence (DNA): TGTGCCAGCAGTTTATGGACAACCAGGGAGCTGTTTTTT. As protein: CASSLWTTRELFF.

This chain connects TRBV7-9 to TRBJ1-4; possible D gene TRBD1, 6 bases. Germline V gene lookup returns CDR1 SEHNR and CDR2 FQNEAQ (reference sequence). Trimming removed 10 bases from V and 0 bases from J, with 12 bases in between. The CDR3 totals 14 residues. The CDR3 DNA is TGTGCCACAAACGGACAGTCAACTAATGAAAAACTGTTTTTT. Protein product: CATNGQSTNEKLFF.

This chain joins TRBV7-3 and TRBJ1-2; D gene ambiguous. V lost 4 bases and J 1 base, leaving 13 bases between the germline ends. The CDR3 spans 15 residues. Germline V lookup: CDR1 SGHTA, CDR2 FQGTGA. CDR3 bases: TGTGCCAGCAGCTCAGCCCGAGGCAATAACTATGGCTACACCTTC. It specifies CASSSARGNNYGYTF.

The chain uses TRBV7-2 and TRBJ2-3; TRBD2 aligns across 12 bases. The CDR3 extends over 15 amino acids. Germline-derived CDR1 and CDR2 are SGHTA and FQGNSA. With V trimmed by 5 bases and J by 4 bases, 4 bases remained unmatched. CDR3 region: CASSPRTSGADTQYF. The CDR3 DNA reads TGTGCCAGCAGCCCCAGGACTAGCGGGGCAGATACGCAGTATTTT.

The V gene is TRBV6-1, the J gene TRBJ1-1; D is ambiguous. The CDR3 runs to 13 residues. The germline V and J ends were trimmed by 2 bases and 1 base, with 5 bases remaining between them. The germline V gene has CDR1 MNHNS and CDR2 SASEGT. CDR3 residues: CASSESGNTEAFF. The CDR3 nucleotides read TGTGCCAGCAGTGAATCGGGGAACACTGAAGCTTTCTTT.

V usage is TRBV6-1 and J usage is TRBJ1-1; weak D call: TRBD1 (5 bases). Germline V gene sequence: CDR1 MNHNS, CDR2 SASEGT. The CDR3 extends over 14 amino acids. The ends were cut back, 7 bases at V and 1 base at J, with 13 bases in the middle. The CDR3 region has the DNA TGTGCCAGCACCGGGGGACGGACGAACACTGAAGCTTTCTTT. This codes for CASTGGRTNTEAFF.

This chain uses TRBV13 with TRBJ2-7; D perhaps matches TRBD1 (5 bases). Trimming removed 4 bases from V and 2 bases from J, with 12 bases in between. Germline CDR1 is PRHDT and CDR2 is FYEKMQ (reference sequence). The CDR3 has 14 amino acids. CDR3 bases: TGTGCCAGCAGCTCCGACAGTATAACCTACGAGCAGTACTTC. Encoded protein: CASSSDSITYEQYF.

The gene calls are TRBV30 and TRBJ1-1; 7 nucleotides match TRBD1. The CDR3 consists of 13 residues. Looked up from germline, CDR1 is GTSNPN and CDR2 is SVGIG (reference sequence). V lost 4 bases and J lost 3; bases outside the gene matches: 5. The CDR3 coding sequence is TGTGCCTGGAACCCAGGGGGTTACACTGAAGCTTTCTTT. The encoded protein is CAWNPGGYTEAFF.

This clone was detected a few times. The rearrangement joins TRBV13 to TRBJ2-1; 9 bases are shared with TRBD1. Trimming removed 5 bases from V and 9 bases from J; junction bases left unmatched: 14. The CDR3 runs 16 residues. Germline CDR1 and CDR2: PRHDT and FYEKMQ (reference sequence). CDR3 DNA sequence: TGTGCCAGCAGCCCGCCCTCCGGGACAGGGAGCGGTGAGCAGTTCTTC. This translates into CASSPPSGTGSGEQFF.

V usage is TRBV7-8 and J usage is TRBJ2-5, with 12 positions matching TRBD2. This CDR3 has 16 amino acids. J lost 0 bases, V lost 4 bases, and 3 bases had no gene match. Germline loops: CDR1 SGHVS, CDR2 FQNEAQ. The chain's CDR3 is CASSSRLAGDQETQYF. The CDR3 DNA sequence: TGTGCCAGCAGCTCGCGACTAGCGGGGGACCAAGAGACCCAGTACTTC.

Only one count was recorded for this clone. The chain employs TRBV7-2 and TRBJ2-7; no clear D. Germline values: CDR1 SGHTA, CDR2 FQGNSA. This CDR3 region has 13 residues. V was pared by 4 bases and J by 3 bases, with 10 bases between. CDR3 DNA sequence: TGTGCCAGCAGCTCCGGGTCGATCTACGAGCAGTACTTC. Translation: CASSSGSIYEQYF.

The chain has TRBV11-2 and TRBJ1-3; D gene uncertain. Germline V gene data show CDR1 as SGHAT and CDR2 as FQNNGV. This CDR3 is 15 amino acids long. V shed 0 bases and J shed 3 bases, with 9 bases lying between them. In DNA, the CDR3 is TGTGCCAGCAGCTTAGAGGCCGGGATTGGAAACACCATATATTTT. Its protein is CASSLEAGIGNTIYF.

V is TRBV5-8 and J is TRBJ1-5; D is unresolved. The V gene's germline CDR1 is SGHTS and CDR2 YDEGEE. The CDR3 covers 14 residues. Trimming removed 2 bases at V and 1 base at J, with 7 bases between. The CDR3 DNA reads TGTGCCAGCAGCTTAGGAGGGAGCAATCAGCCCCAGCATTTT. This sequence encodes CASSLGGSNQPQHF.

The CDR3 DNA reads TGTGCCAGCAGCTTAGGGACAGAGCGGGAGCTGTTTTTT. Protein product: CASSLGTERELFF. The V and J genes are TRBV9 and TRBJ2-2; 7 nucleotides match TRBD1. V shed 4 bases, J shed 9 bases, and the junction held 6 bases outside the gene matches. In germline, CDR1 is SGDLS, CDR2 YYNGEE. This CDR3 is 13 amino acids long. The whole variable domain, filled in from reference TRBV9 and TRBJ2-2, reads DSGVTQTPKHLITATGQRVTLRCSPRSGDLSVYWYQQSLDQGLQFLIQYYNGEERAKGNILERFSAQQFPDLHSELNLSSLELGDSALYFCASSLGTERELFFGEGSRLTVL.

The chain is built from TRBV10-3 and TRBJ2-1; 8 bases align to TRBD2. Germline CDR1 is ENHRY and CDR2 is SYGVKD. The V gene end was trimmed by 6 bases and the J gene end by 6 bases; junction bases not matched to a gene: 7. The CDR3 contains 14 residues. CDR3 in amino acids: CAIRPGTSGNEQFF. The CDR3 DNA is TGTGCCATCAGGCCCGGGACTAGTGGCAATGAGCAGTTCTTC.

The CDR3 spells CASSGDSYEQYF. The DNA of the CDR3 is TGTGCCAGTAGCGGGGACTCCTACGAGCAGTACTTC. V and J are TRBV2 and TRBJ2-7; 8 positions match TRBD2. The germline V gene has CDR1 SNHLY and CDR2 FYNNEI. Trimming removed 9 bases from V and 0 bases from J; junction bases left unmatched: 1. The CDR3 consists of 12 residues.

This CDR3 reads CASSLASGQSTDTQYF. CDR3 in DNA: TGTGCCAGCAGCTTAGCTAGCGGGCAAAGCACAGATACGCAGTATTTT. The chain has TRBV7-9 and TRBJ2-3; 7 nucleotides agree with TRBD2. The junction had 3 bases not matched to a gene; V was cut back by 0 bases and J by 0 bases. CDR3 length equals 16 residues. Germline V CDR1 and CDR2: SEHNR, FQNEAQ (reference sequence).

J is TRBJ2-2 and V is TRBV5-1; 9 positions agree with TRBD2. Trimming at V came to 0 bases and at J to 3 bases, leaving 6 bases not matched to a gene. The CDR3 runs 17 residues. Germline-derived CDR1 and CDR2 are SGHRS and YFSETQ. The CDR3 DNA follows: TGCGCCAGCAGCTTGGCGTTAGCGGGGGCCGACACCGGGGAGCTGTTTTTT. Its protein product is CASSLALAGADTGELFF.

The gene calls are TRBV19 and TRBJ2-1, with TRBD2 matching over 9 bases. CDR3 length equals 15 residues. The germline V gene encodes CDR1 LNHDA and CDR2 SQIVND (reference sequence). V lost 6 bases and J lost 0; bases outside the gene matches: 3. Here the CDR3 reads CASSLSGSSYNEQFF. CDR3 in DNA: TGTGCCAGTAGCCTTAGCGGGAGCTCCTACAATGAGCAGTTCTTC.